This TCR beta chain was sequenced in a study of low-dose radiotherapy and immunotherapy resistance in tumors. Study-level information: Every 2 weeks, cohort 1 got 0.5 Gy, reaching 6.5 Gy to the planning target volume. The schedule for Cohort 2 used 1 Gy per fraction every two weeks, which added up to 13 Gy over 26 weeks. Patients were treated with intravenous nivolumab at 240 mg every two weeks and were also dosed with ipilimumab at 1 mg/kg every six weeks. On a schedule of every two weeks, intravenous cyclophosphamide at a dose of 200 mg/m2 was delivered one day before each radiation and immunotherapy administration.

Time point reported: before trial treatment. V gave up 6 bases and J gave up 3 bases; unmatched junction bases: 11. The CDR3 totals 16 residues. CDR1 and CDR2 (germline): DFQATT, SNEGSKA (reference sequence). Both TCRalpha and TCRbeta chains were reverse transcribed with V-gene-specific primers. TCRs were put through approximately 21 PCR cycles of amplification with Phusion. A constant-region primer and the V-primer adapter served as the primer pair. TCRdb reprocessed the reads with MiXCR, giving one entry per CDR3 protein. The sample consists of about 82,000 distinct CDR3 sequences, approximately 17% of them appearing once. This clonotype occurred many times.

The V gene is TRBV20-1, the J gene TRBJ2-2; 9 bases fit TRBD1. Sample: PBMCs, taken before treatment. This clonotype originated in a male donor with prostate cancer. The CDR3 sequence is CSALYRGLVDTGELFF. CDR3 DNA: TGCAGTGCCCTGTACAGGGGGCTTGTGGACACCGGGGAGCTGTTTTTT.